Listed below are T cell receptor beta chains from one sample, sequenced in a study of cytomegalovirus exposure and HLA in healthy donors. The repertoire was sequenced with immunoSEQ multiplex PCR; TCRdb's copy has only in-frame clones and lacks some. The sample gives about 83,000 clones, more than 60% of which show up once; over 4.5% is in the top ten. The sample consisted of PBMCs. The receptors shown here come from a man aged 18 to 30 in good health and CMV-seropositive. Both conserved end residues are part of each CDR3. A D gene is named only where the DNA matches it firmly. Clone size is given for some rows only: seen once, a few or many times, or a class if the clone is expanded.

J gene | V gene | D gene | clone size | CDR3 protein | CDR3 DNA
TRBJ2-3 | TRBV10-3 | TRBD2 | . | CAIGGRPDTQYF | TGTGCCATCGGCGGGAGACCAGATACGCAGTATTTT
TRBJ1-2 | TRBV28 | TRBD1 | . | CASSFVGGRGRGYGYTF | TGTGCCAGCAGTTTTGTGGGGGGAAGGGGGCGCGGCTATGGCTACACCTTC
TRBJ2-1 | TRBV6-5 | . | . | CASSYGGTDYNEQFF | TGTGCCAGCAGTTACGGGGGGACAGATTACAATGAGCAGTTCTTC
TRBJ1-2 | TRBV28 | TRBD1 | . | CASRSPGQGASVYTF | TGTGCCAGCAGATCCCCGGGACAGGGGGCGTCAGTCTACACCTTC
TRBJ2-7 | TRBV11-2 | . | . | CASSLGQGYSYEQYF | TGTGCCAGCAGCTTAGGGCAGGGTTACTCCTACGAGCAGTACTTC
TRBJ2-7 | TRBV11-2 | . | . | CASSFSSYEQYF | TGTGCCAGCAGCTTTTCTTCCTACGAGCAGTACTTC
TRBJ1-2 | TRBV5-1 | . | . | CASSLEGFDGYTF | TGCGCCAGCAGCTTGGAGGGGTTCGATGGCTACACCTTC
TRBJ2-7 | TRBV29-1 | TRBD1 | few | CSVKEDRATYEQYF | TGCAGCGTTAAGGAGGACAGGGCCACCTACGAGCAGTACTTC
TRBJ1-5 | TRBV6-1 | TRBD1 | . | CATDWTGDNNQPQHF | TGTGCCACCGATTGGACAGGGGACAACAATCAGCCCCAGCATTTT
TRBJ1-1 | TRBV10-3 | TRBD1 | . | CAISVRGQARNTEAFF | TGTGCCATCAGTGTCCGAGGACAGGCTAGGAACACTGAAGCTTTCTTT
TRBJ1-5 | TRBV4-1 | . | . | CASSQDVYQPQHF | TGCGCCAGCAGCCAAGATGTATATCAGCCCCAGCATTTT
TRBJ1-2 | TRBV10-2 | . | . | CASSVGVLNYGYTF | TGCGCCAGCAGTGTCGGAGTCCTCAACTATGGCTACACCTTC
TRBJ1-1 | TRBV6-5 | TRBD1 | . | CASSYLIGQANTEAFF | TGTGCCAGCAGTTACTTAATAGGACAGGCGAACACTGAAGCTTTCTTT
TRBJ2-7 | TRBV4-2 | TRBD1 | . | CASSQELEGAHEQYF | TGTGCCAGCAGCCAAGAATTAGAGGGGGCGCACGAGCAGTACTTC
TRBJ2-7 | TRBV28 | . | . | CASTRTHPYEQYF | TGTGCCAGCACCAGGACTCACCCCTACGAGCAGTACTTC
TRBJ1-5 | TRBV6-1 | TRBD1 | few | CASKRQGRNQPQHF | TGTGCCAGCAAAAGACAGGGCCGCAATCAGCCCCAGCATTTT
TRBJ1-1 | TRBV18 | . | once | CASSPPGRATEAFF | TGTGCCAGCTCCCCACCCGGCAGGGCCACTGAAGCTTTCTTT
TRBJ2-7 | TRBV5-1 | . | . | CASSFAGFYEQYF | TGCGCCAGCAGCTTTGCAGGGTTTTACGAGCAGTACTTC
TRBJ2-7 | TRBV2 | . | . | CASSFDRGQYF | TGTGCCAGCAGTTTCGACCGGGGGCAGTACTTC
TRBJ2-5 | TRBV4-1 | . | . | CASSQQRGGQETQYF | TGCGCCAGCAGCCAACAGAGAGGCGGGCAAGAGACCCAGTACTTC
TRBJ2-1 | TRBV5-4 | . | . | CASSLGGDRLQFF | TGTGCCAGCAGCTTGGGGGGAGACAGGTTGCAGTTCTTC
TRBJ2-7 | TRBV7-8 | . | . | CASCGGAKSYEQYF | TGTGCCAGCTGTGGAGGGGCAAAGAGCTACGAGCAGTACTTC
TRBJ2-3 | TRBV11-1 | TRBD2 | . | CASSLRLAGGDTQYF | TGTGCCAGCAGCCTGCGACTAGCGGGAGGGGATACGCAGTATTTT
TRBJ2-7 | TRBV6-5 | TRBD2 | few | CASRTSGKNEQYF | TGTGCCAGCAGGACTAGCGGGAAGAACGAGCAGTACTTC
TRBJ2-7 | TRBV15 | TRBD2 | . | CATSRASGRTIYEQYF | TGTGCCACCAGCAGAGCCAGCGGGAGGACCATTTACGAGCAGTACTTC
TRBJ2-1 | TRBV7-8 | TRBD1 | once | CASSTDRAYNEQFF | TGTGCCAGCAGCACGGACAGGGCCTACAATGAGCAGTTCTTC
TRBJ2-1 | TRBV7-9 | TRBD2 | . | CASSLLAGRSYNEQFF | TGTGCCAGCAGCCTTCTAGCGGGAAGGTCCTACAATGAGCAGTTCTTC
TRBJ1-2 | TRBV2 | TRBD1 | . | CASSDPRGGQGSSALYYGYTF | TGTGCCAGCAGTGACCCACGCGGGGGACAGGGATCCTCGGCGCTATACTATGGCTACACCTTC
TRBJ2-1 | TRBV6-4 | . | . | CASSDSLGGGEQFF | TGTGCCAGCAGTGACTCGCTGGGGGGAGGTGAGCAGTTCTTC
TRBJ2-1 | TRBV9 | TRBD2 | few | CASSVGTSEYNEQFF | TGTGCCAGCAGCGTAGGGACTAGCGAGTACAATGAGCAGTTCTTC
TRBJ2-5 | TRBV6-5 | TRBD1 | . | CASRGQEAQETQYF | TGTGCCAGCAGAGGACAGGAGGCACAAGAGACCCAGTACTTC
TRBJ1-1 | TRBV14 | . | . | CASSLLGGDSEAFF | TGTGCCAGCAGCCTATTGGGGGGGGACTCTGAAGCTTTCTTT
TRBJ2-7 | TRBV12-2 | . | . | CASRLDAGPYEQYF | TGTGCAAGTCGCTTAGATGCGGGACCCTACGAGCAGTACTTC
TRBJ1-4 | TRBV4-1 | . | . | CASPRAEGRGTNEKLFF | TGCGCCAGCCCCCGCGCTGAGGGGCGGGGGACTAATGAAAAACTGTTTTTT
TRBJ2-3 | TRBV10-2 | . | . | CASSDRDTQYF | TGCGCCAGCAGTGACAGGGATACGCAGTATTTT